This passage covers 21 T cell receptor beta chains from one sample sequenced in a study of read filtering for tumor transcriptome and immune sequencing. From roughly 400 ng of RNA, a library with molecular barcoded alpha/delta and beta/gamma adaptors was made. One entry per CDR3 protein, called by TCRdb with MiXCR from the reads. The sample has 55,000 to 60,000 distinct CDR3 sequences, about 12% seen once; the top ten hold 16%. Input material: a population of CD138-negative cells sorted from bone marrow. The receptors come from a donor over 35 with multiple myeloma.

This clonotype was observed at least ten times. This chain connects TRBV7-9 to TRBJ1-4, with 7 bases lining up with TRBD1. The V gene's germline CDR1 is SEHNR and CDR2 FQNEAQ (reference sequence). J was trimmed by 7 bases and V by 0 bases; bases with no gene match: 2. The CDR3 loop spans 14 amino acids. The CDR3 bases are TGTGCCAGCAGCTTAGCGTCAGGGGGTGAAAAACTGTTTTTT. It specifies CASSLASGGEKLFF. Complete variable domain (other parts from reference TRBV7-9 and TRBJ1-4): DTGVSQNPRHKITKRGQNVTFRCDPISEHNRLYWYRQTLGQGPEFLTYFQNEAQLEKSRLLSDRFSAERPKGSFSTLEIQRTEQGDSAMYLCASSLASGGEKLFFGSGTQLSVL.

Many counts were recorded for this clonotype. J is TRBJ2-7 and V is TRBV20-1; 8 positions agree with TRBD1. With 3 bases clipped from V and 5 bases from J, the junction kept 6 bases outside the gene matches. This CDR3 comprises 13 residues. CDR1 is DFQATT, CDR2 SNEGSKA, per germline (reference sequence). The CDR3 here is CSASPGTGHEQYF. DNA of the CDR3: TGCAGTGCTAGTCCCGGGACAGGCCACGAGCAGTACTTC.

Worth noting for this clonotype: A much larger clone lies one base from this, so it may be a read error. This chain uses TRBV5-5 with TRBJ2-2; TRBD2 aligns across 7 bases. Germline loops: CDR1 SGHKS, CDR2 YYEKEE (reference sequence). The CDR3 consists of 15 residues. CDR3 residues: CVSSITPGGTGELFF. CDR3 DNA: TGTGTCAGCAGCATCACACCCGGGGGGACCGGGGAGCTGTTTTTT.

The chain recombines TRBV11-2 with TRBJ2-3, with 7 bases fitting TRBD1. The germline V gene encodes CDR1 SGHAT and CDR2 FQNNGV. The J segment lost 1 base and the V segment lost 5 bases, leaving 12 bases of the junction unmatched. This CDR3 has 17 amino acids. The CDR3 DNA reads TGTGCCAGCAGCAGAAGTTACAGCCAGGGGGGCACAGATACGCAGTATTTT. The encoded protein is CASSRSYSQGGTDTQYF.

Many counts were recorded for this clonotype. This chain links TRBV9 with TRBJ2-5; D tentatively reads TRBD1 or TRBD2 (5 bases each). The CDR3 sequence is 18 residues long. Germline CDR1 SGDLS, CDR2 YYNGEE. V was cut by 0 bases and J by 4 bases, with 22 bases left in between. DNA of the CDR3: TGTGCCAGCAGCGTAGATCTATTAACAGGAAGAGGGCGAGAGACCCAGTACTTC. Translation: CASSVDLLTGRGRETQYF.

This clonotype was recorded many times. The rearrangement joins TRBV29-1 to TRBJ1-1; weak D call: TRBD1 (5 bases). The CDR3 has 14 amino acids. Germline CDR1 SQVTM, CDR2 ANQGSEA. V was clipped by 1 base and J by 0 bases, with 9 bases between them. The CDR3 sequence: CSVEGGSMNTEAFF. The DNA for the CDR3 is TGCAGCGTTGAAGGGGGCTCCATGAACACTGAAGCTTTCTTT.

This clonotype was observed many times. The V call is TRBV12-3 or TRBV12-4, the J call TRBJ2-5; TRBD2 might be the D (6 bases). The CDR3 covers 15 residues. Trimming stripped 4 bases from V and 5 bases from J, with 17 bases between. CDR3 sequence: CASSSPSRGGETQYF. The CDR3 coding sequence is TGTGCCAGCAGTTCACCCTCCCGTGGAGGGGAGACCCAGTACTTC.

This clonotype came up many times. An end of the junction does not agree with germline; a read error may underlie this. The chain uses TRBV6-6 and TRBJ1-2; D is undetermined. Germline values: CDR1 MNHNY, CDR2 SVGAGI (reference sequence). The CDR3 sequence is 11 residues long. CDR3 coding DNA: TGTGCCAGCAGTTCTAACGATGGCTACACCTTC. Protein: CASSSNDGYTF.

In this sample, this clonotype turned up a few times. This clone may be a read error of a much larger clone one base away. The CDR3: CASSEGVTQYF. CDR3 bases: TGTGCCAGCAGTGAGGGAGTGACCCAGTACTTC. The chain recombines TRBV2 with TRBJ2-5, with D tentatively TRBD2 (5 bases). CDR3 size: 11 residues. The germline V and J ends were trimmed by 3 bases and 7 bases, with 6 bases remaining between them. Germline loops: CDR1 SNHLY, CDR2 FYNNEI. The complete variable domain, with remaining parts taken from reference TRBV2 and TRBJ2-5, reads EPEVTQTPSHQVTQMGQEVILRCVPISNHLYFYWYRQILGQKVEFLVSFYNNEISEKSEIFDDQFSVERPDGSNFTLKIRSTKLEDSAMYFCASSEGVTQYFGPGTRLLVL.

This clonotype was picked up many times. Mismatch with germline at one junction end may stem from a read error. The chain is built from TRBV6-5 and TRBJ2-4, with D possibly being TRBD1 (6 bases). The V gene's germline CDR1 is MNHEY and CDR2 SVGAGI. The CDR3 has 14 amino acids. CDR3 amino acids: CASSYSQGLNIQCF. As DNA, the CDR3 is TGTGCCAGCAGTTACAGTCAGGGGTTAAACATTCAGTGCTTC.

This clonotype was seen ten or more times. DNA of the CDR3: TGTGCCTCATCTAACAGGGGGCTAGATGGCTACACCTTC. It codes for CASSNRGLDGYTF. The genes are TRBV7-6 and TRBJ1-2; 9 nucleotides agree with TRBD1. The CDR3 sequence is 13 residues long. Trimming cost V 11 bases and J 6 bases; bases outside gene matches: 10. CDR1 and CDR2 from the germline V gene are SGHVS and FNYEAQ. Combining the CDR3 with reference TRBV7-6 and TRBJ1-2 gives the whole variable domain GAGVSQSPRYKVTKRGQDVALRCDPISGHVSLYWYRQALGQGPEFLTYFNYEAQQDKSGLPNDRFSAERPEGSISTLTIQRTEQRDSAMYRCASSNRGLDGYTFGSGTRLTVV.

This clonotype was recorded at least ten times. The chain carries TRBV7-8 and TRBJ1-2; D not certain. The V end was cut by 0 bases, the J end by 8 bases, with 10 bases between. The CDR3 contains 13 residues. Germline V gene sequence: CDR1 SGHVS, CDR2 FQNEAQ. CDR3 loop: CASSLAPLGGYTF. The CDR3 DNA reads TGTGCCAGCAGCTTAGCGCCATTAGGAGGCTACACCTTC.

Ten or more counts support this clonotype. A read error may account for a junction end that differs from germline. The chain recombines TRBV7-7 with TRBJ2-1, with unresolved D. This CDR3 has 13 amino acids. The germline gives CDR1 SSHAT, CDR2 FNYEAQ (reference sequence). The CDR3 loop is CASSPQALNEQFF. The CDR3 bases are TGTGCTAGCAGTCCCCAGGCGCTCAATGAGCAGTTCTTC.

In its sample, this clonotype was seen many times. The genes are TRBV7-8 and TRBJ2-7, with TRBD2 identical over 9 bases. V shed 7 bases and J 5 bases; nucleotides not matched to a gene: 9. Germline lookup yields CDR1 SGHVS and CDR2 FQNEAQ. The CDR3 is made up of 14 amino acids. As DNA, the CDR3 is TGTGCCAGCACCGCGGGGGGGGCAGAAAACGAGCAGTACTTC. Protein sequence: CASTAGGAENEQYF. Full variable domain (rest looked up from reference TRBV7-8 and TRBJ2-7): GAGVSQSPRYKVAKRGQDVALRCDPISGHVSLFWYQQALGQGPEFLTYFQNEAQLDKSGLPSDRFFAERPEGSVSTLKIQRTQQEDSAVYLCASTAGGAENEQYFGPGTRLTVT.

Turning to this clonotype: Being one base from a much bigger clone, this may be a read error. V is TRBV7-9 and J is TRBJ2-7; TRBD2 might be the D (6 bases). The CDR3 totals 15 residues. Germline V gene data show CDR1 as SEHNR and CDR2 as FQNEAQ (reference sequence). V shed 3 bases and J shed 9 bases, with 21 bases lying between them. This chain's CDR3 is CASSFPTVEGLVQYF. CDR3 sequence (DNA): TGTGCCAGCAGCTTCCCGACAGTGGAGGGGCTCGTGCAGTACTTC.

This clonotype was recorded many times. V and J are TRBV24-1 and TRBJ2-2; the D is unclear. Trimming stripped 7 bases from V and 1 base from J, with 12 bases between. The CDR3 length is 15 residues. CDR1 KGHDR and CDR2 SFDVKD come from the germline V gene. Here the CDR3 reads CATRAPYGNTGELFF. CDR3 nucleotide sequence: TGTGCCACCAGGGCCCCTTACGGGAACACCGGGGAGCTGTTTTTT.

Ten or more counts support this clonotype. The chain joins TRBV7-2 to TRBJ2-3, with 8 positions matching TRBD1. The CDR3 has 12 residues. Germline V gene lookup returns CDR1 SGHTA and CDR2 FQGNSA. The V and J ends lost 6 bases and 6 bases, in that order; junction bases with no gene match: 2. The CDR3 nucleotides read TGTGCCAGCAGAAGGACAGGGGATACGCAGTATTTT. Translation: CASRRTGDTQYF.

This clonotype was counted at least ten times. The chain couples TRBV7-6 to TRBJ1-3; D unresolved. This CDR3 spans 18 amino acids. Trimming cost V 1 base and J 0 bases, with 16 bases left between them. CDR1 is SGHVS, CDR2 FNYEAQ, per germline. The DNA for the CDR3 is TGTGCCAGCAGCTTAGTAGCTAGCGCCATGCTCTCTGGAAACACCATATATTTT. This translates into CASSLVASAMLSGNTIYF.

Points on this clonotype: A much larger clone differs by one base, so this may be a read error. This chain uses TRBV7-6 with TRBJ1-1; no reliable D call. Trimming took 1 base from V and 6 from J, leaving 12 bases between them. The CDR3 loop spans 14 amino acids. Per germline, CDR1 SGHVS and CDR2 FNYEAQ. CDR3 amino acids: CASSLGRTSSEAFF. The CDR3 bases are TGTGCCAGCAGCTTAGGTCGCACCTCCTCTGAAGCTTTCTTT.

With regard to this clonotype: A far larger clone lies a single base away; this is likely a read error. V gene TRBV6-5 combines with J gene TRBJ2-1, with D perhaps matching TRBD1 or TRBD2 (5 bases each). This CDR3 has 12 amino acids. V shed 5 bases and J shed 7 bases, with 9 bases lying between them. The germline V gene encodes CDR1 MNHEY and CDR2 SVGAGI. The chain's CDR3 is CASSGDRNEQFF. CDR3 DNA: TGTGCCAGCAGTGGGGACCGAAATGAGCAGTTCTTC.

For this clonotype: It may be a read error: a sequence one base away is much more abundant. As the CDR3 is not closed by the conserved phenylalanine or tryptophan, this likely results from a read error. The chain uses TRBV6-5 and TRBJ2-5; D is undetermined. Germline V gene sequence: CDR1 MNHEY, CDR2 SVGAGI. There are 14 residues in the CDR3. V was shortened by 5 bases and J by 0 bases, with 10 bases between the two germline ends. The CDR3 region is CASSLRRDQETQYL. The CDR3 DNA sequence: TGTGCCAGCAGTCTACGAAGGGACCAAGAGACCCAGTACCTC.